Here is one T cell receptor (beta chain) with its context. This clone was seen only once. Its cognate antigen has yet to be identified. Per-nucleotide qualities are absent, and no much larger clonotype sits a single base away. The cohort comprised around 700 healthy bone marrow donors. At the time of sampling, every cohort member was nominally healthy, though immune exposures that went unrecorded were likely present. The donor tested CMV seronegative and was one of the 352 seronegative cohort members. Each donor provided a peripheral blood sample, and peripheral blood mononuclear cells were used for TCR beta sequencing. Genomic DNA extraction from the blood cell samples was performed with the Qiagen DNeasy Blood Extraction Kit. This sample was taken from a study of cytomegalovirus exposure and HLA in healthy donors (dated by TCRdb to about 2017). Notes on the research overall: An earlier analysis of some 620 of the donors reported about 300 Gb of sequence data and 117 million unique TCR beta sequences obtained from some 170 million T cells. The study aimed to test whether cataloging public T cell receptors could reveal signatures of past pathogen exposure. Along with the approximately 670-subject first cohort, a separate validation cohort of over 90 different subjects was used. In the later analysis, no new phenotypic data were used to find candidate immune exposures; instead, reliance was placed on TCR beta sequences and their occurrence across donors. Roughly 5 DR-DQ haplotypes were handled as single units for association and clustering, since linkage in the cohort was strong. Of the roughly 420 genotyped donors, over 80% were placed in the genetic ancestry cluster associated with self-reported Caucasian donors. An early release covering more than 500 HLA-typed donors comprised roughly 300 gigabases of sequencing data and tens of millions of unique TCR sequences. HLA typing covered class I and class II loci at four-digit resolution. To study patterns of TCR occurrence, a later analysis re-analyzed previously published TCR beta repertoires from more than 550 donors and added high-resolution HLA genotyping. A later genetic analysis took genome-wide SNP genotypes for about 55% of the 666 donors and used that subset as a discovery cohort. All discovery cohort repertoires had been generated using a single sequencing platform. Typing coverage differed by locus: A, B, C, DRB1 and DQB1 were typed in about 620-630 donors, DQA1 in 500 to 550, DPA1 in roughly 590, and DPB1 in about 450. Donor age, sex, ethnicity and CMV serostatus were compiled together with the repertoire data. High-throughput TCR immunosequencing, statistical association of individual TCRs with disease status, and machine learning were combined to predict cytomegalovirus infection status. To decide whether each TCR beta V gene segment behaved as functional or pseudogenic, an earlier analysis of some 600 of the donors relied on high-throughput TCR beta sequencing. Using immunosequencing, the study profiled T cell repertoires from approximately 700 subjects and related those repertoires to cytomegalovirus serostatus. Among under 450 genotyped donors of the cohort, an average of about 240,000 unique TCR beta nucleotide sequences were sequenced per donor, around 20% of them non-productive.

Reading the germline V gene gives CDR1 SGHVS and CDR2 FNYEAQ. Between the V and J ends, shortened by 4 bases and 5 bases respectively, the junction contains 20 bases. Reading from cysteine to phenylalanine, the CDR3 counts 16 amino acids. Just the 48-base CDR3 DNA is kept, in frame starting at base 1. Beyond this particular receptor, the publication reports: An association between a missense DCLRE1C variant and V-gene and J-gene trimming of TCR beta chains was found in a later genetic analysis and replicated in an independent cohort. A later genetic analysis reported fewer N-insertions in productive TCRs among donors in an Asian-associated ancestry cluster than the approximately 700-donor mean. A further reported finding was that TCR beta sequences accurately predicted the HLA-A and HLA-B alleles for most subjects in the first cohort. This cohort had only TCR beta chains sequenced, and the lack of alpha or paired-chain data limited which features could be detected. Because counts were too low, seventeen rarely observed V segments, including chromosome 9 orphons, were left out of the earlier analysis of a few hundred of the donors. The 87-base-pair reads could not distinguish some IMGT-functional V segments, including TRBV6-2 and TRBV6-3, so those segments were excluded. The study gave a list of 150 to 200 TCR beta chains associated with cytomegalovirus. Correlated functional status among segregating V segments might reflect linkage disequilibrium, but an unknown experimental factor could not be ruled out. The classifier was reported to diagnose cytomegalovirus status with high specificity and sensitivity in both the original and validation cohorts. Specific HLA alleles were associated with 15,000 to 20,000 TCR beta sequences at a false discovery rate of 0.05 in a later analysis. According to the authors, the approach could potentially be generalized to other disease states and immunological phenotypes. Assigning TCR associations to individual alleles was difficult when HLA alleles, especially DR and DQ, strongly co-occurred. In an earlier analysis of fewer than 750 of the donors, most TCR beta V segments were observed in productive rearrangements about 87% or about 30% of the time, broadly matching IMGT annotations. A few of the identified cytomegalovirus-associated TCR beta chains were confirmed in vitro to be specific for cytomegalovirus antigens. Sequencing depth was assumed to be roughly uniform across donors in the presence/absence analyses, though that assumption may not hold. In a later analysis, several top co-occurrence clusters were reported to appear linked to parvovirus B19, influenza, CMV and Epstein-Barr virus. Across donors, most TCR sequences were observed very rarely, whereas some public TCRs were present in many individuals. CMV serostatus was the only immune exposure information available for the cohort. In a later analysis, HLA-associated TCR beta chains showed more clonal expansion and lower generation probabilities than non-associated chains that were equally common. According to a later analysis, most CMV-associated TCR beta chains appeared to be HLA-restricted, and the HLA associations seemed to be driven largely by CMV exposure. Because some donors lacked HLA typing at each locus, the association tests relied only on the typed subset. According to a later analysis, TCR association rates differed among HLA loci, with DRB1 alleles showing the most associated TCRs and HLA-C alleles showing the fewest. The sequencing pipeline was judged likely to have produced a cluster of highly shared sequence variants as a technical artifact.

To prepare the library, the immunoSEQ multiplex PCR assay was applied. The multiplex PCR relied on a mix of 60 forward primers for TCR Vbeta segments and 13 reverse primers for TCR Jbeta segments. A multiplex PCR assay on genomic DNA amplified the CDR3 region of rearranged TCR beta genes. The Illumina HiSeq System was used to sequence the amplified TCR beta libraries as 87-base-pair reads. The authors' pipeline ran thus. Across the 500 to 750 repertoires, a later analysis counted tens of millions of unique TCR beta chains, about 10 million of which were shared by at least two donors. Raw reads were error-corrected and collapsed into unique sequences by a nearest-neighbor algorithm in which closely related sequences were merged to remove PCR and sequencing errors. CDR3 sequences were aligned to IMGT reference sequences to assign V, D and J gene segments. Each retained sequence needed at least a six-nucleotide match to both a V gene segment and a J gene segment. A rearrangement was called productive if the CDR3 had no stop codons and remained in frame with V and J, and every other rearrangement was called non-productive. Following IMGT convention, CDR3 was defined as the stretch from the second conserved V-encoded cysteine to the conserved J-encoded phenylalanine. In an earlier analysis of roughly 610 of the donors, sequences lacking an unambiguous match to a single V gene segment were excluded. In an earlier analysis of about 590 of the donors, a V segment was called functional when productive rearrangements were above 56.7%, and segregating when the standard deviation between donors exceeded 5%. A statistical classification framework was developed to diagnose cytomegalovirus status using the catalog of TCR beta chain sequences. In a later analysis, TCR nucleotide sequences were compared against IMGT/GENE-DB human TR gene sequences so that V and J genes could be assigned. Using the TCRdist pipeline, a later analysis assigned CDR3 sequences along with most-parsimonious VDJ recombination scenarios. In a later analysis, each TCR beta chain was defined by its CDR3 amino acid sequence together with its V-gene family, and reads without a unique V-gene family were excluded. As a way to deal with suspected cross-contamination and a sequencing artifact, a later analysis dropped more than 500 nucleotide sequences that were highly shared and had low generation probability. A later analysis calculated a clonal expansion index for each public chain from normalized within-repertoire ranks of inferred template counts. Generation probabilities in a later analysis came from a VDJ recombination model fitted to out-of-frame rearrangements, and those results were checked against IGoR. Hypergeometric tests were used in a later analysis to score TCR-TCR, TCR-HLA and TCR-CMV co-occurrence, with a repertoire-size bias correction applied to the TCR pairs. A later analysis estimated false discovery rates by permuting HLA or CMV assignments 20 times. In a later analysis, co-occurring TCRs were grouped using DBSCAN, with TCRdist sequence similarity added in when clustering inside HLA-allele-positive subsets. Co-occurrence clustering excluded repertoires with fewer than 30,000 or more than 120,000 public chains, plus five with anomalous nucleotide sharing. The table was pulled from immuneACCESS by TCRdb, which kept in-frame rearrangements only. Such tables lose some clones; where checked, under half of the loss comes from unresolved V genes, and the rest has no known cause. D and trimming come from the DNA, and the V and J calls and clone size come from that table. The sample profile shows about 110,000 clones; less than 85% of them were found once. The top ten clonotypes cover roughly 2.1% of the sample.

The receptor's source is a man aged 18 to 29 in good health and CMV-seronegative. The source material was PBMCs. The rearrangement joined TRBV7-6 to TRBJ1-2; TRBD1 could be the D gene, as 6 bases match. Read as DNA, the sequence is TGTGCCAGCAGCTCCAGCGGCGGGGGGGGCTATTATGGCTACACCTTC. The encoded protein is CASSSSGGGGYYGYTF.